This T cell receptor (beta chain) was identified in a study of early T cells in non-severe SARS-CoV-2 infection. Study as a whole: The sequenced material was bulk RNA from unsorted whole blood, and its chains were unpaired.

Researchers attached unique molecular identifiers to individual cDNA molecules. A single record per CDR3 protein comes from TCRdb applying MiXCR to the 5' RACE reads. The data hold roughly 75,000 distinct CDR3 sequences, with over 9% observed a single time. This clonotype showed up many times. Its matching antigen is unknown. This CDR3 comprises 19 residues. With V trimmed by 3 bases and J by 0 bases, 13 bases remained unmatched. Germline V lookup: CDR1 SGHVS, CDR2 FNYEAQ. Overall study results and limits: Matches to VDJdb favored anti-spike CD8 responses and missed private and CD4 specificities.

Sample: whole blood. The chain is built from TRBV7-6 and TRBJ2-3; 9 bases match TRBD2. The source of this sequence is an adult who was a healthcare worker with PCR-confirmed SARS-CoV-2 infection or an uninfected control (not recorded which). CDR3 DNA sequence: TGTGCCAGCAGCTTCCCCCTTAGCCGACTAGCGGCTAGCACAGATACGCAGTATTTT. Its translation is CASSFPLSRLAASTDTQYF.